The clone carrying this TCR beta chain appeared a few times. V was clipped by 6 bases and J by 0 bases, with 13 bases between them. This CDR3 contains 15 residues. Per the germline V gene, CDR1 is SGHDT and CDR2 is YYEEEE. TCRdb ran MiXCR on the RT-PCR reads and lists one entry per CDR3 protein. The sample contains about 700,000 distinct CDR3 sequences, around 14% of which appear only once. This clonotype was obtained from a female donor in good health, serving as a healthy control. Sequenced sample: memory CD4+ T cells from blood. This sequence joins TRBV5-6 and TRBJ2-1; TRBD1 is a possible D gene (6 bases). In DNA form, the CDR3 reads TGTGCCAGCACCTTCGGACAGAACTCCTACAATGAGCAGTTCTTC. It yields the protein CASTFGQNSYNEQFF. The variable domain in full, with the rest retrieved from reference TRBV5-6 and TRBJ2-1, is DAGVTQSPTHLIKTRGQQVTLRCSPKSGHDTVSWYQQALGQGPQFIFQYYEEEERQRGNFPDRFSGHQFPNYSSELNVNALLLGDSALYLCASTFGQNSYNEQFFGPGTRLTVL.